The rows below give T cell receptor beta chains drawn from one sample of a study of beta chain features in type 1 diabetes. The data were produced by immunoSEQ multiplex PCR, yet TCRdb's version contains in-frame clones alone and is incomplete. Found here are approximately 250,000 clones, over 8.5% of them singletons; the top ten hold about 0.037%. The specimen was naive CD4+ T cells from blood. These receptor sequences come from a woman under 30 in good health. Both conserved end residues are part of each CDR3. D genes are given only for firm matches. Clone size is stated in some rows and not others, as once, few, many or a class when expanded.

j_gene: TRBJ2-7
v_gene: TRBV5-4
d_gene: NA
abundance: few
CDR3nt: TGTGCCAGCAGCTCCAAACTGGGGGGCTACGAGCAGTACTTC
CDR3aa: CASSSKLGGYEQYF

j_gene: TRBJ1-1
v_gene: TRBV19
d_gene: TRBD1
abundance: few
CDR3nt: TGTGCCAGTAGTACAATTAAGGGACAGATGAACACTGAAGCTTTCTTT
CDR3aa: CASSTIKGQMNTEAFF

j_gene: TRBJ1-3
v_gene: TRBV6-1
d_gene: NA
abundance: NA
CDR3nt: TGTGCCAGCAGTGTACAGGGCTCTGGAAACACCATATATTTT
CDR3aa: CASSVQGSGNTIYF

j_gene: TRBJ1-2
v_gene: TRBV7-9
d_gene: NA
abundance: NA
CDR3nt: TGTGCCAGCTCACTTAGCGGCGGAAACTATGGCTACACCTTC
CDR3aa: CASSLSGGNYGYTF

j_gene: TRBJ1-3
v_gene: TRBV30
d_gene: TRBD1
abundance: NA
CDR3nt: TGTGCCTGGAGTGGCAGGGACAGGGCATTTGGAAACACCATATATTTT
CDR3aa: CAWSGRDRAFGNTIYF

j_gene: TRBJ2-5
v_gene: TRBV28
d_gene: TRBD2
abundance: NA
CDR3nt: TGTGCCAGCACCGGGAGGGCCGATTTTCAAGAGACCCAGTACTTC
CDR3aa: CASTGRADFQETQYF

j_gene: TRBJ2-1
v_gene: TRBV18
d_gene: NA
abundance: few
CDR3nt: TGTGCCAGCTCACCACTGACGGGGGTCAATGAGCAGTTCTTC
CDR3aa: CASSPLTGVNEQFF

j_gene: TRBJ2-3
v_gene: TRBV18
d_gene: TRBD1
abundance: NA
CDR3nt: TGTGCCAGCTCACCACCGGGACAGTTCACAGATACGCAGTATTTT
CDR3aa: CASSPPGQFTDTQYF

j_gene: TRBJ2-1
v_gene: TRBV6-6
d_gene: TRBD2
abundance: few
CDR3nt: TGTGCCAGCAGTTACCGTAGCGGGAGTTCTTATGAAGGGTTCTTC
CDR3aa: CASSYRSGSSYEGFF

j_gene: TRBJ2-2
v_gene: TRBV21-1
d_gene: NA
abundance: few
CDR3nt: TGTGCCAGCAGCGGACCCCCGGGAGCTTGTTGGACCGGGGAGCTGTTTTTT
CDR3aa: CASSGPPGACWTGELFF

j_gene: TRBJ2-7
v_gene: TRBV5-1
d_gene: NA
abundance: NA
CDR3nt: TGCGCCAGCAGCCCCCCGACAGGATCCTCCTACGAGCAGTACTTC
CDR3aa: CASSPPTGSSYEQYF

j_gene: TRBJ1-1
v_gene: TRBV5-1
d_gene: NA
abundance: few
CDR3nt: TGCGCCAGCAGCCACGGCGGACAAAACACTGAAGCTTTCTTT
CDR3aa: CASSHGGQNTEAFF

j_gene: TRBJ2-3
v_gene: TRBV19
d_gene: TRBD1
abundance: NA
CDR3nt: TGTGCCAGTAGCGGGGGACAGGGGGGCCGAGATACGCAGTATTTT
CDR3aa: CASSGGQGGRDTQYF

j_gene: TRBJ1-1
v_gene: TRBV29-1
d_gene: TRBD1
abundance: NA
CDR3nt: TGCAGCGCAGGGACAGGGGGGAACACTGAAGCTTTCTTT
CDR3aa: CSAGTGGNTEAFF

j_gene: TRBJ2-5
v_gene: TRBV5-4
d_gene: NA
abundance: NA
CDR3nt: TGTGCCAGCAGCTTTTTACCCGGGGGAGAGACCCAGTACTTC
CDR3aa: CASSFLPGGETQYF

j_gene: TRBJ1-4
v_gene: TRBV28
d_gene: TRBD1
abundance: NA
CDR3nt: TGTGCCAGCAGTTTGGACAGGGGGAATGAAAAACTGTTTTTT
CDR3aa: CASSLDRGNEKLFF

j_gene: TRBJ2-4
v_gene: TRBV6-5
d_gene: TRBD2
abundance: NA
CDR3nt: TGTGCCAGCAGTTCGACTAGCGGGGGGGCCTTAAACATTCAGTACTTC
CDR3aa: CASSSTSGGALNIQYF

j_gene: TRBJ2-7
v_gene: TRBV11-2
d_gene: NA
abundance: NA
CDR3nt: TGTGCCAGCAGCTTAGGTGTACAGGCATCCGAGCAGTACTTC
CDR3aa: CASSLGVQASEQYF

j_gene: TRBJ2-1
v_gene: TRBV7-7
d_gene: TRBD2
abundance: NA
CDR3nt: TGTGCCAGCAGCTCCGGGACTAACAATGAGCAGTTCTTC
CDR3aa: CASSSGTNNEQFF

j_gene: TRBJ2-7
v_gene: TRBV29-1
d_gene: TRBD2
abundance: NA
CDR3nt: TGCAGCGTTTGCCCCAATCGGACTAGCGGCTACGAGCAGTACTTC
CDR3aa: CSVCPNRTSGYEQYF

j_gene: TRBJ2-7
v_gene: TRBV18
d_gene: TRBD1
abundance: few
CDR3nt: TGTGCCAGCTCCCAGTTTCAAGGACAGGAGACTATTTACGAGCAGTACTTC
CDR3aa: CASSQFQGQETIYEQYF

j_gene: TRBJ1-1
v_gene: TRBV18
d_gene: TRBD1
abundance: NA
CDR3nt: TGTGCCAGCTCACCACCGGGGACAGGCGCTGGGAACACTGAAGCTTTCTTT
CDR3aa: CASSPPGTGAGNTEAFF

j_gene: TRBJ2-7
v_gene: TRBV18
d_gene: NA
abundance: few
CDR3nt: TGTGCCAGCTCACCGGGCTCGGCTAACGAGCAGTACTTC
CDR3aa: CASSPGSANEQYF

j_gene: TRBJ1-1
v_gene: TRBV29-1
d_gene: TRBD1
abundance: NA
CDR3nt: TGCAGCGTGGGGACAGGTGGGAACACTGAAGCTTTCTTT
CDR3aa: CSVGTGGNTEAFF